A selection of T cell receptor beta chains follows, all from one sample in a study of glioma-infiltrating T cells after dendritic cell vaccination. The assay was immunoSEQ multiplex PCR, and TCRdb's table has in-frame clones only and misses some. The data hold roughly 68,000 clones, with more than 75% observed a single time. The sequencing here drew on blood, taken before dendritic cell vaccination. The receptor source for this set is a human donor with glioblastoma. The CDR3 runs from the conserved cysteine through the conserved F or W. The D gene is left open where the match is weak. Clone size, where shown, is once, few, many, or a class for clones that have expanded.

D gene: .; clone size: .; V gene: TRBV5-1; J gene: TRBJ2-7; CDR3 protein: CASRQGLGGRVYEQYF; CDR3 DNA: TGCGCCAGCAGGCAGGGACTAGGGGGCAGGGTCTACGAGCAGTACTTC
D gene: .; clone size: .; V gene: TRBV11-2; J gene: TRBJ1-2; CDR3 protein: CASSPLKGRAYGYTF; CDR3 DNA: TGTGCCAGCAGCCCTCTCAAAGGGCGGGCCTATGGCTACACCTTC
D gene: TRBD1; clone size: .; V gene: TRBV19; J gene: TRBJ1-6; CDR3 protein: CASSLDRGRNSPLHF; CDR3 DNA: TGTGCCAGTAGCTTAGACAGGGGGCGGAATTCACCCCTCCACTTT
D gene: .; clone size: .; V gene: TRBV9; J gene: TRBJ1-6; CDR3 protein: CASSGGLRQAPLHF; CDR3 DNA: TGTGCCAGCAGCGGAGGCCTAAGGCAAGCACCCCTCCACTTT
D gene: .; clone size: .; V gene: TRBV6-1; J gene: TRBJ2-6; CDR3 protein: CAIHFGGRGANVLTF; CDR3 DNA: TGTGCCATTCACTTCGGGGGGCGGGGGGCCAACGTCCTGACTTTC
D gene: .; clone size: .; V gene: TRBV5-5; J gene: TRBJ1-2; CDR3 protein: CASSSTVGSDYGYTF; CDR3 DNA: TGTGCCAGCAGCTCGACGGTGGGCTCTGACTATGGCTACACCTTC
D gene: .; clone size: .; V gene: TRBV5-6; J gene: TRBJ2-7; CDR3 protein: CASSQGSYEQYF; CDR3 DNA: TGTGCCAGCAGCCAGGGCTCCTACGAGCAGTACTTC
D gene: .; clone size: .; V gene: TRBV7-8; J gene: TRBJ2-7; CDR3 protein: CASSLRGGSQSF; CDR3 DNA: TGTGCCAGCAGCTTAAGGGGTGGGTCCCAATCCTTC
D gene: .; clone size: few; V gene: TRBV10-2; J gene: TRBJ1-3; CDR3 protein: CASSESRHHHSGNTIYF; CDR3 DNA: TGCGCCAGCAGTGAGTCTAGACACCACCACTCTGGAAACACCATATATTTT
D gene: .; clone size: .; V gene: TRBV7-9; J gene: TRBJ2-1; CDR3 protein: CASSSPDSYNEQFF; CDR3 DNA: TGTGCCAGCAGCTCCCCGGACAGCTACAATGAGCAGTTCTTC